This passage covers 32 T cell receptor beta chains from one sample sequenced in a study of monozygotic twins with inflammatory bowel disease. TCRdb reprocessed the 5' RACE reads; each CDR3 protein has one entry and no DNA is given. The specimen's table records over 110,000 distinct CDR3 sequences. The sample consisted of blood. The receptors were gathered from a human donor with ulcerative colitis or Crohn's disease, or a healthy co-twin of an affected twin (not recorded which).

The chain has TRBV9 and TRBJ1-2; TCRdb designates TRBD1, a call that cannot be tested without DNA. Germline V gene data show CDR1 as SGDLS and CDR2 as YYNGEE. There are 14 residues in the CDR3. The CDR3 is CASSVGAGFDGYTF.

The rearrangement links TRBV19 to TRBJ2-3; absent DNA, TCRdb's TRBD1 call cannot be checked. This CDR3 comprises 12 residues. Germline lookup yields CDR1 LNHDA and CDR2 SQIVND (reference sequence). The CDR3 here is CASSYGGDTQYF.

V usage is TRBV14 and J usage is TRBJ2-2; TCRdb names TRBD1, which stays unverified in the absence of DNA. This CDR3 comprises 12 residues. Germline-derived CDR1 and CDR2 are SGHDN and FVKESK. This chain's CDR3 is CASSQRGRELFF.

The chain is built from TRBV5-1 and TRBJ1-5. The CDR3 spans 13 residues. Germline values: CDR1 SGHRS, CDR2 YFSETQ. This chain's CDR3 is CASSLDGKQPQHF.

The chain uses TRBV11-2 and TRBJ1-4. The CDR3 contains 16 residues. Germline CDR1 reads SGHAT; CDR2 reads FQNNGV. CDR3 amino acids: CASSFSPDPTNEKLFF.

The V call is TRBV20-1, the J call TRBJ1-1; TCRdb's assignment of TRBD1 cannot be checked, as there is no DNA. Germline-derived CDR1 and CDR2 are DFQATT and SNEGSKA (reference sequence). This CDR3 is built from 15 residues. CDR3: CSAKRDGGRATEAFF.

The gene calls are TRBV12-3 or TRBV12-4 and TRBJ1-1. The CDR3 loop spans 13 amino acids. CDR3 sequence reads: CASSLGGLAEAFF.

The V and J genes are TRBV20-1 and TRBJ2-3; TCRdb's assignment of TRBD1 cannot be checked, as there is no DNA. Germline CDR1 DFQATT, CDR2 SNEGSKA (reference sequence). This CDR3 has 15 residues. CDR3 in amino acids: CSARVGTGDSDTQYF.

The chain carries TRBV11-2 and TRBJ2-1; TCRdb selects TRBD1, and the lack of DNA leaves this call unchecked. Germline V CDR1 and CDR2: SGHAT, FQNNGV. This CDR3 spans 14 amino acids. CDR3 amino acids: CASSLEPRGLRQFF.

The chain joins TRBV10-3 to TRBJ2-5; TCRdb's D call of TRBD1 is untestable without DNA. From germline, CDR1 is ENHRY and CDR2 SYGVKD. This CDR3 is 14 amino acids long. This CDR3 reads CAISPTGGEETQYF.

The chain employs TRBV28 and TRBJ2-2; without DNA, the TCRdb call of TRBD1 cannot be checked. The CDR3 contains 15 residues. The germline gives CDR1 MDHEN, CDR2 SYDVKM. The chain's CDR3 is CASSSTGVNTGELFF.

The J gene is TRBJ2-5, the V gene TRBV7-3; without DNA, the TCRdb call of TRBD2 cannot be checked. CDR3 length: 14 amino acids. Germline V lookup: CDR1 SGHTA, CDR2 FQGTGA. The CDR3 sequence: CASSLTSDKETQYF. The whole variable domain, remainder taken from reference TRBV7-3 and TRBJ2-5, is GAGVSQTPSNKVTEKGKYVELRCDPISGHTALYWYRQSLGQGPEFLIYFQGTGAADDSGLPNDRFFAVRPEGSVSTLKIQRTERGDSAVYLCASSLTSDKETQYFGPGTRLLVL.

The chain is built from TRBV2 and TRBJ2-2; TCRdb returns TRBD1, unconfirmable since there is no DNA. This CDR3 is 14 amino acids long. Germline CDR1 and CDR2: SNHLY and FYNNEI. The CDR3: CASSVQGASGELFF. Combining the CDR3 with reference TRBV2 and TRBJ2-2 gives the whole variable domain EPEVTQTPSHQVTQMGQEVILRCVPISNHLYFYWYRQILGQKVEFLVSFYNNEISEKSEIFDDQFSVERPDGSNFTLKIRSTKLEDSAMYFCASSVQGASGELFFGEGSRLTVL.

V gene TRBV19 combines with J gene TRBJ2-4; TCRdb proposes TRBD1, but this gene call is untestable without DNA. CDR3 length equals 16 residues. The V gene's germline CDR1 is LNHDA and CDR2 SQIVND (reference sequence). CDR3: CASTIRGREAKNIQYF.

The J gene is TRBJ2-5, the V gene TRBV5-1; checking the TCRdb D call of TRBD2 is not possible without DNA. Germline CDR1 SGHRS, CDR2 YFSETQ. There are 14 residues in the CDR3. Here the CDR3 reads CASSGGTAGETQYF.

This chain joins TRBV25-1 and TRBJ2-7. The CDR3 contains 16 residues. Germline CDR1 MGHDK, CDR2 SYGVNS. CDR3: CASSDPTQAGSYEQYF.

The chain couples TRBV6-5 to TRBJ1-4; TCRdb outputs TRBD1, but without DNA this stays unchecked. CDR3 size: 14 residues. Germline-derived CDR1 and CDR2 are MNHEY and SVGAGI. The CDR3 loop reads CASSYFGQEEKLFF.

The gene calls are TRBV18 and TRBJ2-3; TCRdb indicates TRBD1, and absent DNA this call remains unverified. This CDR3 comprises 15 residues. Looked up from germline, CDR1 is KGHSH and CDR2 is LQKENI. This CDR3 reads CASSPPSPPGDTQYF.

This chain links TRBV20-1 with TRBJ1-5; the D gene TCRdb calls, TRBD1, cannot be checked with no DNA. The CDR3 is 13 residues long. The germline CDR1 and CDR2 sequences are DFQATT and SNEGSKA (reference sequence). CDR3 loop: CSASGQANQPQHF.

This sequence joins TRBV2 and TRBJ2-1. Germline-derived CDR1 and CDR2 are SNHLY and FYNNEI. The CDR3 covers 14 residues. This chain's CDR3 is CASSVDSSYNEQFF.

V gene TRBV7-2 combines with J gene TRBJ1-2. Germline loops: CDR1 SGHTA, CDR2 FQGNSA. The length of the CDR3 is 12 residues. CDR3 sequence reads: CASSLEIYGYTF.

The V gene is TRBV20-1, the J gene TRBJ2-7; no DNA is available, so the TRBD2 call from TCRdb remains unchecked. The CDR3 totals 15 residues. The germline CDR1 and CDR2 sequences are DFQATT and SNEGSKA (reference sequence). CDR3 residues: CSASERARQRHEQYF.

V gene TRBV4-3 combines with J gene TRBJ2-1; the D call of TRBD2 rests on TCRdb alone, since no DNA is present to check it. Germline V gene sequence: CDR1 LGHNA, CDR2 YSLEER. The CDR3 extends over 15 amino acids. The CDR3 spells CASSPGLAGGNEQFF.

The V call is TRBV27, the J call TRBJ1-2; TCRdb selects TRBD1, and the lack of DNA leaves this call unchecked. Germline loops: CDR1 MNHEY, CDR2 SMNVEV (reference sequence). The CDR3 totals 15 residues. The CDR3 is CASSPMTGGLYGYTF.

The chain couples TRBV4-2 to TRBJ2-5. The CDR3 runs to 13 residues. In germline, CDR1 is LGHNA, CDR2 YNFKEQ. This CDR3 reads CASSHQSGETQYF.

J is TRBJ1-2 and V is TRBV4-3; TCRdb selects TRBD1, and the lack of DNA leaves this call unchecked. CDR3 length equals 14 residues. CDR1 and CDR2 (germline): LGHNA, YSLEER. The CDR3 region is CASSHPGTGFGYTF.

This chain's CDR3 is CASSLPPGTYGYTF. The rearrangement uses TRBV6-1 and TRBJ1-2; TCRdb selects TRBD1, and the lack of DNA leaves this call unchecked. The CDR3 is 14 amino acids. Germline values: CDR1 MNHNS, CDR2 SASEGT.

The rearrangement links TRBV7-9 to TRBJ2-3; as DNA is missing, the TRBD1 call by TCRdb cannot be tested. The CDR3 has 15 amino acids. CDR1 is SEHNR, CDR2 FQNEAQ, per germline (reference sequence). This CDR3 reads CASSSRGQGLDTQYF.

This chain joins TRBV5-1 and TRBJ2-2; with no DNA, the TCRdb D assignment of TRBD1 cannot be verified. The CDR3 consists of 15 residues. Germline CDR1 and CDR2: SGHRS and YFSETQ. This CDR3 reads CASSPDRASTGELFF.

This chain connects TRBV6-2 or TRBV6-3 to TRBJ2-1; TCRdb picks TRBD2, but there is no DNA to check that call. This CDR3 is built from 15 residues. In germline, CDR1 is MNHEY, CDR2 SVGEGT. The CDR3 spells CASSYYVGPINEQFF.

The chain has TRBV20-1 and TRBJ1-2; with no DNA, the TCRdb D assignment of TRBD1 cannot be verified. Germline loops: CDR1 DFQATT, CDR2 SNEGSKA (reference sequence). The CDR3 totals 12 residues. Here the CDR3 reads CSGAGGNDGYTF.

The rearrangement uses TRBV7-8 and TRBJ1-5; TCRdb selects TRBD1, and the lack of DNA leaves this call unchecked. This CDR3 has 16 residues. Germline-derived CDR1 and CDR2 are SGHVS and FQNEAQ. The CDR3 protein is CASSQQTGLGNQPQHF.